Presented here are 4 T cell receptor beta chains from one specimen sequenced in a study of technical replicates of blood from a handful of donors. TCRdb keeps only in-frame clones here, not all; method: immunoSEQ multiplex PCR. The data hold 60,000 to 80,000 clones, with under 90% observed a single time. The sequenced sample consisted of PBMCs. The receptor source for this set is a human donor in good health. Some clones in this sample may be carry-over from other donors' samples.

This chain joins TRBV5-4 and TRBJ2-3; the D gene is possibly TRBD1 (5 bases). CDR1 and CDR2 (germline): SGHNT, YYREEE (reference sequence). The CDR3 totals 15 residues. V lost 2 bases and J lost 3, with 13 bases in between. CDR3 residues: CASSLGQGITDTQYF. CDR3 bases: TGTGCCAGCAGCTTAGGGCAGGGTATTACAGATACGCAGTATTTT.

There are a few counts of this clone. The CDR3 coding sequence is TGTGCCAGCAGCCCTAGAGCAAACACTGAAGCTTTCTTT. This translates into CASSPRANTEAFF. The chain uses TRBV7-9 and TRBJ1-1; D unclear. The CDR3 contains 13 residues. Trimming cost V 5 bases and J 2 bases, with 9 bases left between them. The germline V gene encodes CDR1 SEHNR and CDR2 FQNEAQ (reference sequence).

This rearrangement joins TRBV6-5 to TRBJ2-1; D may be TRBD2 (7 bases). Trimming took 8 bases from V and 10 from J, leaving 12 bases between them. Looked up from germline, CDR1 is MNHEY and CDR2 is SVGAGI. The CDR3 consists of 11 residues. The CDR3 loop reads CASGGAREQFF. The CDR3, as DNA: TGTGCCAGCGGGGGGGCGCGGGAGCAGTTCTTC.

The CDR3 DNA reads as TGTGCCAGTAGTATTAGGGCAGGGTCGAATCAGCCCCAGCATTTT. Protein product: CASSIRAGSNQPQHF. This chain joins TRBV19 and TRBJ1-5, with D perhaps TRBD1 (5 bases). Trimming left V 3 bases short and J 4 bases short, with 13 bases between. The CDR3 contains 15 residues. The germline V gene encodes CDR1 LNHDA and CDR2 SQIVND (reference sequence).